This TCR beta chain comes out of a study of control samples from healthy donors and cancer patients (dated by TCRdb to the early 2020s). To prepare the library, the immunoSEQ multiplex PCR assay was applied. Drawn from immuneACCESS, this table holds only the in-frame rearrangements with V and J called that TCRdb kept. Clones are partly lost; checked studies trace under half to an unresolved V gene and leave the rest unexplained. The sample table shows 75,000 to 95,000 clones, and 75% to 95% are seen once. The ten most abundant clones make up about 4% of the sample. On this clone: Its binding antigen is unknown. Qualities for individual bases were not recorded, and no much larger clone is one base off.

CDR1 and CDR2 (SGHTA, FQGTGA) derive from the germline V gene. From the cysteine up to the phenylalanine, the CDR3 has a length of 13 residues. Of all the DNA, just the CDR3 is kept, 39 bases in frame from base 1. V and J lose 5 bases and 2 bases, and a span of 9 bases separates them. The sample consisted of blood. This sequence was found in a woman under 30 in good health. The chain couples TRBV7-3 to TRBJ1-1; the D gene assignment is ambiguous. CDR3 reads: CASSAIENTEAFF. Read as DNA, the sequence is TGTGCCAGCAGCGCGATTGAAAACACTGAAGCTTTCTTT.